These 14 T cell receptor beta chains were all obtained from the same sample, sequenced in a study of T cell responses to AZD1222 COVID-19 vaccine. Assay: immunoSEQ multiplex PCR; the TCRdb copy retains only in-frame clones and omits some. The repertoire has approximately 83,000 clones, over 80% of them found once; the top ten carry less than 5.5%. The material was peripheral blood, obtained on day 0 of MenACWY control vaccination. The source is an adult in good health.

The rearrangement links TRBV27 to TRBJ1-5; no reliable D call. Trimming took off 8 bases at V and 4 bases at J, with 9 bases between the two ends. The CDR3 has 12 residues. CDR1 and CDR2 (germline): MNHEY, SMNVEV (reference sequence). The CDR3 DNA reads as TGTGCCAGCCGAGGCCTTAATCAGCCCCAGCATTTT. It is translated as CASRGLNQPQHF.

This chain links TRBV9 with TRBJ2-3; D is possibly TRBD1 (6 bases). The CDR3 loop spans 14 amino acids. The V end was cut by 0 bases, the J end by 5 bases, with 10 bases between. The germline V gene encodes CDR1 SGDLS and CDR2 YYNGEE. The CDR3 DNA is TGTGCCAGCAGCGTAGAGACAGGACTAGATACGCAGTATTTT. Protein: CASSVETGLDTQYF.

CDR3 in amino acids: CASSLDRGVDTEAFF. DNA of the CDR3: TGTGCCAGCAGCTTGGACAGGGGGGTCGACACTGAAGCTTTCTTT. V usage is TRBV5-4 and J usage is TRBJ1-1; 8 positions agree with TRBD1. J lost 3 bases, V lost 0 bases, and 4 bases had no gene match. The CDR3 sequence is 15 residues long. Looked up from germline, CDR1 is SGHNT and CDR2 is YYREEE (reference sequence).

This chain joins TRBV30 and TRBJ1-3; D uncertain. Looked up from germline, CDR1 is GTSNPN and CDR2 is SVGIG (reference sequence). The CDR3 has 16 residues. V lost 3 bases to trimming and J lost 2 bases, with 17 bases between them. The CDR3 protein is CAWRNPDHGTGNTIYF. CDR3 nucleotides: TGTGCCTGGAGGAACCCAGATCATGGAACTGGAAACACCATATATTTT.

This clone occurred once. This chain connects TRBV3-1 (or the pseudogene TRBV3-2) to TRBJ2-7, with D possibly being TRBD1 (6 bases). This CDR3 comprises 14 residues. The V gene's germline CDR1 is LGHDT and CDR2 YNNKEL (reference sequence). V lost 6 bases to trimming and J lost 6 bases, with 18 bases between them. DNA of the CDR3: TGTGCCAGCAGTTACTCTTCTCAGGGGAGCGAGCAGTACTTC. It is translated as CASSYSSQGSEQYF.

This rearrangement joins TRBV6-5 to TRBJ1-5; a weak D match, TRBD1 (6 bases). Germline CDR1 is MNHEY and CDR2 is SVGAGI. The CDR3 runs 14 residues. With 8 bases removed from V and 3 bases from J, the gap between germline ends came to 14 bases. The CDR3 sequence: CASGRDTDNQPQHF. DNA of the CDR3: TGTGCCAGCGGGCGGGACACCGACAATCAGCCCCAGCATTTT.

This clone was recorded a few times. The rearrangement links TRBV3-1 (or the pseudogene TRBV3-2) to TRBJ2-1; TRBD2 aligns across 11 bases. The CDR3 is 18 amino acids. The ends lost 4 bases at V and 5 bases at J; junction bases unmatched: 13. Germline CDR1 LGHDT, CDR2 YNNKEL (reference sequence). The CDR3 DNA is TGTGCCAGCAGCCTCTTTCGGGCTAGCGGGAGGAACCACAATGAGCAGTTCTTC. This encodes CASSLFRASGRNHNEQFF.

CDR3 sequence (DNA): TGCGCCAGCAGCTTTACTAGCCCCAATGAGCAGTTCTTC. Protein: CASSFTSPNEQFF. The rearrangement uses TRBV5-1 and TRBJ2-1; D may be TRBD2 (6 bases). CDR3 length equals 13 residues. Germline V gives CDR1 SGHRS, CDR2 YFSETQ. Trimming left V 2 bases short and J 6 bases short, with 9 bases between.

This sequence joins TRBV6-1 and TRBJ2-7; D ambiguous. V was cut by 3 bases and J by 5 bases, with 20 bases left in between. Germline lookup yields CDR1 MNHNS and CDR2 SASEGT. The CDR3 consists of 16 residues. CDR3 sequence: CASSEIRITKVHEQYF. CDR3 bases: TGTGCCAGCAGTGAGATAAGGATCACTAAGGTCCACGAGCAGTACTTC.

The genes are TRBV15 and TRBJ2-7; TRBD1 is a possible D gene (6 bases). This CDR3 is 14 amino acids long. V was clipped by 0 bases and J by 4 bases, with 10 bases between them. Germline CDR1 reads LNHNV; CDR2 reads YYDKDF (reference sequence). The CDR3 reads CATSREVQGYEQYF. In DNA form, the CDR3 reads TGTGCCACCAGCAGAGAGGTACAGGGATACGAGCAGTACTTC.

The chain couples TRBV2 to TRBJ1-2, with no clear D. This CDR3 has 12 residues. The germline V and J ends were trimmed by 6 bases and 0 bases, with 5 bases remaining between them. Germline loops: CDR1 SNHLY, CDR2 FYNNEI. The CDR3 loop is CASSGTNYGYTF. The DNA of the CDR3 is TGTGCCAGCAGCGGCACTAACTATGGCTACACCTTC.

This chain connects TRBV19 to TRBJ1-1; 9 bases agree with TRBD1. Germline trimming cut 4 bases from V and 5 bases from J; bases unmatched to any gene: 11. The CDR3 consists of 16 residues. The germline V gene has CDR1 LNHDA and CDR2 SQIVND (reference sequence). The CDR3 loop reads CASSTDRGVRRTEAFF. The CDR3 DNA reads TGTGCCAGTAGTACCGACAGGGGGGTTAGGAGGACTGAAGCTTTCTTT.

This clone was recorded once. This CDR3 is CASSQEGRQETQYF. The CDR3 DNA sequence: TGCGCCAGCAGCCAAGAAGGCCGTCAAGAGACCCAGTACTTC. V is TRBV4-1 and J is TRBJ2-5; no clear D. The CDR3 has 14 amino acids. CDR1 and CDR2 (germline): MGHRA, YSYEKL. Trimming took 0 bases from V and 2 from J, leaving 7 bases between them.

The rearrangement joins TRBV28 to TRBJ1-4; D is undetermined. V was pared by 4 bases and J by 4 bases, with 13 bases between. The CDR3 totals 15 residues. Germline V gene sequence: CDR1 MDHEN, CDR2 SYDVKM. CDR3 sequence reads: CASSSLSGHNEKLFF. In DNA form, the CDR3 reads TGTGCCAGCAGTTCCCTGTCAGGCCATAATGAAAAACTGTTTTTT.